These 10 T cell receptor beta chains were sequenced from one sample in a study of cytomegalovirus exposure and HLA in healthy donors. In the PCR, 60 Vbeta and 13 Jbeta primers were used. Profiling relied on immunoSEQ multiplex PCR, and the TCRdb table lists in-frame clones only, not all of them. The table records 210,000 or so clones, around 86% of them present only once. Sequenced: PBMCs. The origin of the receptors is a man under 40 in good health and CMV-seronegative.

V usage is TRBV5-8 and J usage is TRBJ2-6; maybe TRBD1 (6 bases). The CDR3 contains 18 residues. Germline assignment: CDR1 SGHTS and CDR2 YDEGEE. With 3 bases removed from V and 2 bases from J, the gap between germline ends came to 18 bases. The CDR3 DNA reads TGTGCCAGCAGCTCCCGGGAACAGGGATTCACTGGGGCCAACGTCCTGACTTTC. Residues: CASSSREQGFTGANVLTF.

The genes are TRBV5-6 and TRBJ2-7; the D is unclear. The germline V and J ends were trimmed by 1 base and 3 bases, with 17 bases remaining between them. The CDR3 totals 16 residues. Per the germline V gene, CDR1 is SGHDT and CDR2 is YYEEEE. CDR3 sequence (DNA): TGTGCCAGCAGCTTGAATGTTTGGGCAGGAAGCTACGAGCAGTACTTC. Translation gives CASSLNVWAGSYEQYF.

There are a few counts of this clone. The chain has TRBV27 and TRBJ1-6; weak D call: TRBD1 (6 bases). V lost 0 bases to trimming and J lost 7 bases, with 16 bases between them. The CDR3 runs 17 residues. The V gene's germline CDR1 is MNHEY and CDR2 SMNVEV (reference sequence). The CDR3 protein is CASSLSSRGGRNSPLHF. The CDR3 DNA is TGTGCCAGCAGTTTATCGTCCAGGGGCGGAAGGAATTCACCCCTCCACTTT.

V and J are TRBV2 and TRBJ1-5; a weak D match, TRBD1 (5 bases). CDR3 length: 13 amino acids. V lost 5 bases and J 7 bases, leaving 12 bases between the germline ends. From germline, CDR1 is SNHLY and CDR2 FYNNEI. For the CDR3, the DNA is TGTGCCAGCAGTCGAGGACAAGACCAGCCCCAGCATTTT. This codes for CASSRGQDQPQHF.

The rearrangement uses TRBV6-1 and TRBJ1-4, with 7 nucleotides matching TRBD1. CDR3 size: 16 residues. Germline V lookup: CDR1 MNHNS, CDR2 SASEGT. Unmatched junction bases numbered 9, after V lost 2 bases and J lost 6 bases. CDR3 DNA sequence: TGTGCCAGCAGTGAAATCATGGGACAGTTCCATGAAAAACTGTTTTTT. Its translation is CASSEIMGQFHEKLFF.

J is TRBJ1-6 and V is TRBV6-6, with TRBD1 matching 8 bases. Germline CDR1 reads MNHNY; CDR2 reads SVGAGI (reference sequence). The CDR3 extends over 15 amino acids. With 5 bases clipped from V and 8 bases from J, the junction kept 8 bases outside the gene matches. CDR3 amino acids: CASSPRTGSDSPLHF. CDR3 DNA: TGTGCCAGCAGTCCACGGACAGGGTCGGATTCACCCCTCCACTTT.

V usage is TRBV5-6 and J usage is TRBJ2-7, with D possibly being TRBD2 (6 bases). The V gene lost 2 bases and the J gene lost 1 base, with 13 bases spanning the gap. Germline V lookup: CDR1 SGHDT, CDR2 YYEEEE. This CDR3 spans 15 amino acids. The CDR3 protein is CASSLTSWTSYEQYF. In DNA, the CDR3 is TGTGCCAGCAGCTTAACTAGCTGGACGTCCTACGAGCAGTACTTC. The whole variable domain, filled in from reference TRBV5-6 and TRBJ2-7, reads DAGVTQSPTHLIKTRGQQVTLRCSPKSGHDTVSWYQQALGQGPQFIFQYYEEEERQRGNFPDRFSGHQFPNYSSELNVNALLLGDSALYLCASSLTSWTSYEQYFGPGTRLTVT.

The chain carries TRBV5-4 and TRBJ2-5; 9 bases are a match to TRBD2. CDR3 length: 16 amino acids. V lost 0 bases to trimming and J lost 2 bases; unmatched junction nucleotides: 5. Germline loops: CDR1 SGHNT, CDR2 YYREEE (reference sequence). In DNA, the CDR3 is TGTGCCAGCAGCTTGGGGGACACTAGCGGGCAAGAGACCCAGTACTTC. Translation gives CASSLGDTSGQETQYF.

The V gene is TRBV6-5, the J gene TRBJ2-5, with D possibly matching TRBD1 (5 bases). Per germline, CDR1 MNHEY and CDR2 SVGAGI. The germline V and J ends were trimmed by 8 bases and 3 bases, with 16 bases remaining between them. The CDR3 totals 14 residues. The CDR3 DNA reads TGTGCCAGCGGGCGAAGCGACAGTAAAGAGACCCAGTACTTC. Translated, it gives CASGRSDSKETQYF.

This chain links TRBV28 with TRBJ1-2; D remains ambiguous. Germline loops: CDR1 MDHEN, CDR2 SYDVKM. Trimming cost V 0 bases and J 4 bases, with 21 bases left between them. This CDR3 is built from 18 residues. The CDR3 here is CASSLWGPPPPGVYGYTF. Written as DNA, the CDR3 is TGTGCCAGCAGTTTATGGGGTCCTCCTCCGCCGGGTGTCTATGGCTACACCTTC.